This paragraph covers one T cell receptor (beta chain) sequence. The antigen remains unidentified. The sample comes from a study of CD8 T cells in Susac syndrome. Study information: Intravenous immunoglobulin alone or corticosteroids were being given to patients with Susac syndrome at blood draw, unless they were therapy-naive.

The authors reverse transcribed roughly 0.5 to 1 ug RNA with random hexamers. One entry per CDR3 protein results from TCRdb running MiXCR on the immunoSEQ multiplex PCR reads. The profile covers about 120,000 distinct CDR3 sequences, with approximately 96% appearing a single time and around 0.2% taken by the ten largest. CDR1 and CDR2 (germline): SGHRS, YFSETQ. Trimming pared 0 bases from V and 6 bases from J, leaving 16 bases between. The CDR3 runs 15 residues. Study-wide results and limits: Susac CD8+ clonal expansion peaked in TEMRA cells and active patients. Individuals included in the TCR sequencing and HLA analysis were acknowledged by the study to be relatively few in number.

This TCR was sampled from a human donor with Susac syndrome. The sequenced sample consisted of CD8+ T cells from PBMCs. The rearrangement uses TRBV5-1 and TRBJ2-7, with D perhaps given as TRBD1 or TRBD2 (5 bases each). In DNA form, the CDR3 reads TGCGCCAGCAGCTTGGTGGATGCTGGGACGGGCGAGCAGTACTTC. It translates to CASSLVDAGTGEQYF.